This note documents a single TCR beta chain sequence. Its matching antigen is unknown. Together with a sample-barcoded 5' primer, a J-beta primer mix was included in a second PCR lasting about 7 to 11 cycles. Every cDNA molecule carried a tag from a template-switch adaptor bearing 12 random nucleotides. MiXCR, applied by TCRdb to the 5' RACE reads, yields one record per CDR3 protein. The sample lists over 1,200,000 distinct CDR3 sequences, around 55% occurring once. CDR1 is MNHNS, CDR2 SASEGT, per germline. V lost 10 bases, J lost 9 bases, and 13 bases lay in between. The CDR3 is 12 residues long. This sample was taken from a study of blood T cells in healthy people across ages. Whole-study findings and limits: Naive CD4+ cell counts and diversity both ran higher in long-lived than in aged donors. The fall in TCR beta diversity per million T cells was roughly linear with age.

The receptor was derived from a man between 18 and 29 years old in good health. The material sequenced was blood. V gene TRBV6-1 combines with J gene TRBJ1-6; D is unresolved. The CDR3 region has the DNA TGTGCCATCAACGAGGGCGGTTCACCCCTCCACTTT. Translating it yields CAINEGGSPLHF.